The 14 T cell receptor beta chains presented below share a single source sample, sequenced in a study of tumor and adjacent non-tumor tissue in lung cancer (dated by TCRdb to about 2018). RNA was isolated from bulk unsorted tissue, and RNA quality was assessed with a NanoDrop ND-1000 and an Agilent 2100. Distant non-tumor tissue taken more than 3 cm from the tumor edge was used as the normal lung sample. Library prep was done by multiplex PCR. The run used an Illumina HiSeq 2500. TCRbeta libraries were constructed through three rounds of nested PCR with primers (Table S4) according to protocols modified from ARM-PCR. TCRdb reprocessing: public reads trimmed at Q25 with fastp, clones called with MiXCR, in-frame beta chains kept. Entries are consolidated by CDR3 protein sequence, retaining the most common genes and DNA. Within this sample are 45,000 to 65,000 distinct CDR3 sequences, with just under 75% of them counted one time only. The ten largest clones represent 20% to 30% of the sample.

The sample consisted of distant non-tumor lung tissue. These receptors originate from a woman aged 55-69 years with non-small cell lung cancer.

The V gene is TRBV10-3, the J gene TRBJ2-7; TRBD2 is a possible D gene (5 bases). Trimming cost V 10 bases and J 6 bases, with 25 bases left between them. The germline V gene has CDR1 ENHRY and CDR2 SYGVKD. The CDR3 extends over 15 amino acids. Here the CDR3 reads CATRLEGEDLLEQYF. DNA for the CDR3: TGTGCCACCCGGCTAGAGGGAGAGGATCTTCTCGAGCAGTACTTC.

About this clonotype itself: At one boundary the junction diverges from the germline segment, which might be a read error. V and J are TRBV6-2 or TRBV6-3 and TRBJ2-4; tentative D call: TRBD1 (6 bases). This CDR3 contains 17 residues. The germline V gene encodes CDR1 MNHEY and CDR2 SVGEGT. The CDR3 loop is CASRRTRQALAKNIRYF. Written as DNA, the CDR3 is TGTGCCAGCAGGCGAACTCGACAGGCCTTGGCCAAAAACATTCGGTACTTC.

Of note for this clonotype: Since the CDR3 does not end with the conserved phenylalanine or tryptophan, this likely comes from a read error. The DNA is omitted, as the CDR3 cannot be located on it reliably, and the CDR3 follows TCRdb's listing. V usage is TRBV12-3 or TRBV12-4 and J usage is TRBJ1-2; the listed D gene, TRBD1, was not tested against the DNA. The CDR3 length is 14 residues, termini included. CDR3 loop: CASRRQGSDYGYTL.

This clonotype was counted only a few times. The chain carries TRBV28 and TRBJ2-1; TRBD1 or TRBD2 may be the D gene (5 bases each). From germline, CDR1 is MDHEN and CDR2 SYDVKM. There are 16 residues in the CDR3. The V and J ends lost 4 bases and 4 bases respectively, with 17 bases between them. The CDR3 DNA follows: TGTGCCAGCAGTTACCGGGGCCACAGCACGTACAATGAGCAGTTCTTC. As protein: CASSYRGHSTYNEQFF.

To note about this clonotype: One end of the junction does not line up with germline, which may come from a read error. CDR3 bases: TGTGCCATCAGGGAAACCCGGGACGGCTACGACCAGTACTTC. This gives the protein CAIRETRDGYDQYF. The chain links TRBV5-4 to TRBJ2-7, with D tentatively TRBD1 or TRBD2 (5 bases each). Germline CDR1 reads SGHNT; CDR2 reads YYREEE (reference sequence). CDR3 length equals 14 residues.

This chain links TRBV29-1 with TRBJ2-7; D is perhaps TRBD2 (5 bases). The CDR3 runs 16 residues. V was cut by 2 bases and J by 7 bases, with 24 bases left in between. Looked up from germline, CDR1 is SQVTM and CDR2 is ANQGSEA. CDR3 in amino acids: CSVEYANGKSTAEQYF. The CDR3 DNA reads TGCAGCGTTGAATACGCTAACGGGAAGTCTACTGCTGAGCAGTACTTC.

On this clonotype itself: Sequence at one end of the junction differs from germline and may be a read error. The chain links TRBV5-5 to TRBJ2-7; D possibly corresponds to TRBD2 (5 bases). CDR1 is SGHKS, CDR2 YYEKEE, per germline (reference sequence). The CDR3 contains 14 residues. The DNA of the CDR3 is TGTGCCAACAGCCGTCATACTGGGGAGTACGAGCAGTACTTC. Translation: CANSRHTGEYEQYF. Complete variable domain (other parts from reference TRBV5-5 and TRBJ2-7): DAGVTQSPTHLIKTRGQQVTLRCSPISGHKSVSWYQQVLGQGPQFIFQYYEKEERGRGNFPDRFSARQFPNYSSELNVNALLLGDSALYLCANSRHTGEYEQYFGPGTRLTVT.

The chain's CDR3 is CSVEDPGRASYNEQFF. CDR3 coding DNA: TGCAGCGTTGAAGATCCCGGGAGGGCCTCCTACAATGAGCAGTTCTTC. The chain couples TRBV29-1 to TRBJ2-1; 8 bases are shared with TRBD2. After removal of 0 bases from V and 0 bases from J, the junction contained 4 bases not matched to a gene. Germline loops: CDR1 SQVTM, CDR2 ANQGSEA. The CDR3 is 16 amino acids.

In this sample, this clonotype turned up once. One end of the junction does not line up with germline, which may come from a read error. The chain recombines TRBV4-3 with TRBJ2-3, with TRBD2 matching 8 bases. Germline CDR1 LGHNA, CDR2 YSLEER. The CDR3 is 15 residues long. In nucleotides, the CDR3 is TGCGACAACAGCCAAGGGACTAGTGGGGCAGATATGCAGTATTTT. This codes for CDNSQGTSGADMQYF.

For this clonotype: Since a much larger clone is just one base distant, this may be a read error. This chain joins TRBV7-9 and TRBJ1-2; D may be TRBD1 (6 bases). The CDR3 loop spans 14 amino acids. Trimming removed 2 bases at V and 7 bases at J, with 14 bases between. CDR1 SEHNR and CDR2 FQNEAQ come from the germline V gene (reference sequence). CDR3 in amino acids: CASSLPGATAGYTF. The CDR3 DNA sequence: TGTGCCAGCAGCTTACCAGGGGCTACGGCTGGCTACACCTTC.

The table lists this clonotype with a few counts. The rearrangement links TRBV20-1 to TRBJ1-5; 7 bases line up with TRBD1. In germline, CDR1 is DFQATT, CDR2 SNEGSKA (reference sequence). V lost 3 bases, J lost 6 bases, and 11 bases stayed unmatched. The CDR3 has 15 residues. CDR3 loop: CSASRQGGSCQPQHF. The CDR3, as DNA: TGCAGTGCTAGTAGGCAGGGGGGAAGCTGTCAGCCCCAGCATTTT.

A remark on this clonotype: This likely comes from a read error, as the CDR3 has no conserved phenylalanine or tryptophan at its end. This rearrangement joins TRBV5-8 to TRBJ2-2; D is uncertain. Per germline, CDR1 SGHTS and CDR2 YDEGEE. The CDR3 is made up of 11 amino acids. V was cut by 7 bases and J by 4 bases, with 5 bases left in between. The CDR3, as DNA: TGTGCCAGCCCAGCCACCGGGGAGCTGTTTATT. The encoded protein is CASPATGELFI.

Within the sample, this clonotype is medium-sized. The chain uses TRBV29-1 and TRBJ2-3, with 12 bases aligning to TRBD2. Germline V gene data show CDR1 as SQVTM and CDR2 as ANQGSEA. The CDR3 covers 16 residues. J gave up 4 bases and V 2 bases, and 7 bases lay outside the gene matches. This CDR3 reads CSVETPSGRAPDTQYF. DNA for the CDR3: TGCAGCGTTGAAACGCCTAGCGGGAGGGCCCCAGATACGCAGTATTTT.

Regarding this clonotype: The CDR3 ends on some other residue instead of the conserved phenylalanine or tryptophan, so this is likely a read error. The chain employs TRBV6-1 and TRBJ1-4; weak D call: TRBD1 (5 bases). The CDR3 totals 16 residues. Germline V gene data show CDR1 as MNHNS and CDR2 as SASEGT. The CDR3 sequence: CASSSAGEQANVKLFY. The CDR3 region has the DNA TGTGCCAGTAGTTCGGCGGGGGAGCAGGCTAATGTAAAACTGTTTTAT.